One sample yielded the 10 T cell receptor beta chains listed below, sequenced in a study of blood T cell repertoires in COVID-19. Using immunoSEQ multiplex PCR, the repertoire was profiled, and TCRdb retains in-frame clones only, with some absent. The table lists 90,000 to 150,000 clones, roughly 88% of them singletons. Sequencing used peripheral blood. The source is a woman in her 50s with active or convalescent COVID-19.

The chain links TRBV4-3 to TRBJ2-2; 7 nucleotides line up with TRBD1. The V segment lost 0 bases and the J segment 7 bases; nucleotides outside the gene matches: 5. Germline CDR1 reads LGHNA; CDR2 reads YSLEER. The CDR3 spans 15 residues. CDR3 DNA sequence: TGCGCCAGCAGCCAAGAGAGGGGGCAAGTCGGGGAGCTGTTTTTT. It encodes CASSQERGQVGELFF.

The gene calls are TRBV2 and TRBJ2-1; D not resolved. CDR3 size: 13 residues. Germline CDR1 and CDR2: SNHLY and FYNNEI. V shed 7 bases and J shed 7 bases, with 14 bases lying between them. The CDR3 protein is CASNSLTGNEQFF. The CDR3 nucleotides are TGTGCCAGCAATTCCTTGACTGGGAATGAGCAGTTCTTC.

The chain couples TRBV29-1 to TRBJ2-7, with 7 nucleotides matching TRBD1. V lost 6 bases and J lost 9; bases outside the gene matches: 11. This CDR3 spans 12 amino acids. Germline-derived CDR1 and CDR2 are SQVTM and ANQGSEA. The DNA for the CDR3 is TGCAGCGTGGATGGGACAGAGGGCGCGCAGTACTTC. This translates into CSVDGTEGAQYF.

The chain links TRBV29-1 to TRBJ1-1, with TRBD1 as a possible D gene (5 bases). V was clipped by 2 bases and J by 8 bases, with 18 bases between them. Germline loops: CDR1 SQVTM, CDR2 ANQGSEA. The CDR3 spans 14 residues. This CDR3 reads CSVESSSTRQEAFF. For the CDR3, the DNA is TGCAGCGTTGAAAGCAGTTCGACTCGACAGGAAGCTTTCTTT.

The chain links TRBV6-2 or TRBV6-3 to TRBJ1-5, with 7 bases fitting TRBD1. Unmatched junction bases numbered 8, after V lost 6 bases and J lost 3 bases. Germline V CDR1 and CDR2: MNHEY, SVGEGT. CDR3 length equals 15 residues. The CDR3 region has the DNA TGTGCCAGCAGCCCACGGGACAGCTACAATCAGCCCCAGCATTTT. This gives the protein CASSPRDSYNQPQHF.

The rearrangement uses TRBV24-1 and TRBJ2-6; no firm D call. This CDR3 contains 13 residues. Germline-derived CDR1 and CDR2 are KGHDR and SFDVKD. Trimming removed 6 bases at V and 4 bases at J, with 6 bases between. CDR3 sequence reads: CATSLPGANVLTF. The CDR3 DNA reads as TGTGCCACCAGTCTCCCCGGGGCCAACGTCCTGACTTTC.

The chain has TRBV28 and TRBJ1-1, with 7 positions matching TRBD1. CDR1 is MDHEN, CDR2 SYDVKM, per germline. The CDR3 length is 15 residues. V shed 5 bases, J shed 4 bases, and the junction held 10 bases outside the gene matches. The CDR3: CASSDNRGISTEAFF. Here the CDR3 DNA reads TGTGCCAGCAGTGACAACAGGGGAATCAGCACTGAAGCTTTCTTT.

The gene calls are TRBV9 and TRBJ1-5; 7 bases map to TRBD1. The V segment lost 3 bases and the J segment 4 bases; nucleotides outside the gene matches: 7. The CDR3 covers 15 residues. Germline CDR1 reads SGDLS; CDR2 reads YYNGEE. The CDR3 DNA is TGTGCCAGCAGCGAGACAGGGACGACTAATCAGCCCCAGCATTTT. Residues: CASSETGTTNQPQHF.

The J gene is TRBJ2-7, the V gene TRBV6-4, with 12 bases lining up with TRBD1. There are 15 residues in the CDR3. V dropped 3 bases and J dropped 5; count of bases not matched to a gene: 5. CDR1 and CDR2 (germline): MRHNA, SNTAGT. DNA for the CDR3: TGTGCCAGCAGTGATCCGGGACAGGGGGCCAACGAGCAGTACTTC. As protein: CASSDPGQGANEQYF.

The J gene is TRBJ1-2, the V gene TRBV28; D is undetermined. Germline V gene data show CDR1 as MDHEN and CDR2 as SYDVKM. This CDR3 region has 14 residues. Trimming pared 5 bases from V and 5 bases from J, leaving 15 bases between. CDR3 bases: TGTGCCAGCAGTCGCCTCGGCGGCCGGTATGGCTACACCTTC. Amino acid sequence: CASSRLGGRYGYTF.